The 18 T cell receptor beta chains in this list originate from one sample, sequenced in a study of T cells in Graves' hyperthyroidism and ophthalmopathy. RNA transcripts yielded amplified TCR beta CDR3 regions. The HTBI primer set was used in a first-round RT-PCR of the TCR CDR3. TCRdb reprocessed the multiplex PCR reads with MiXCR, giving one entry per CDR3 protein. The sample includes 350,000 or so distinct CDR3 sequences, roughly 20% of them seen just once. Sequencing used blood. The source is a woman in her thirties or forties with Graves' ophthalmopathy.

This clonotype was seen repeatedly, ten times or more. This chain connects TRBV29-1 to TRBJ2-7; D not resolved. CDR1 and CDR2 from the germline V gene are SQVTM and ANQGSEA. With 6 bases removed from V and 0 bases from J, the gap between germline ends came to 12 bases. The CDR3 loop spans 13 amino acids. The CDR3 region has the DNA TGCAGCGTAAGACTTAGAGGCTCCTACGAGCAGTACTTC. Translating gives CSVRLRGSYEQYF.

Many counts were recorded for this clonotype. The chain has TRBV7-2 and TRBJ2-5; the match to TRBD2 covers 7 bases. This CDR3 comprises 14 residues. Trimming took 0 bases from V and 4 from J; bases not matched to a gene: 2. CDR1 is SGHTA, CDR2 FQGNSA, per germline. CDR3 nucleotide sequence: TGTGCCAGCAGCTTAGCGCGACTAGCAGAGACCCAGTACTTC. This gives the protein CASSLARLAETQYF. Drawing the rest from reference TRBV7-2 and TRBJ2-5, the complete variable domain is GAGVSQSPSNKVTEKGKDVELRCDPISGHTALYWYRQSLGQGLEFLIYFQGNSAPDKSGLPSDRFSAERTGGSVSTLTIQRTQQEDSAVYLCASSLARLAETQYFGPGTRLLVL.

The chain joins TRBV6-1 to TRBJ2-7; 9 bases fit TRBD1. Germline values: CDR1 MNHNS, CDR2 SASEGT. CDR3 length: 13 amino acids. Trimming at V came to 10 bases and at J to 3 bases, leaving 7 bases not matched to a gene. The CDR3 coding sequence is TGTGCCACCTCTGAGGGACAGGGCTACGAGCAGTACTTC. Translated: CATSEGQGYEQYF.

CDR3 amino acids: CASSPLAGAAGELFF. In DNA form, the CDR3 reads TGTGCCAGCAGTCCCCTAGCGGGAGCGGCCGGGGAGCTGTTTTTT. The chain links TRBV12-3 or TRBV12-4 to TRBJ2-2; 10 positions match TRBD2. The CDR3 covers 15 residues. Losses at the gene ends were 5 bases for V and 6 bases for J; bases not matched to a gene: 6.

This rearrangement joins TRBV6-1 to TRBJ2-5, with D perhaps being TRBD1 or TRBD2 (5 bases each). Germline CDR1 and CDR2: MNHNS and SASEGT. The V gene lost 5 bases and the J gene lost 5 bases, with 15 bases spanning the gap. The CDR3 contains 14 residues. The CDR3 region is CASSRGSGSETQYF. As DNA, the CDR3 is TGTGCCAGCAGTCGCGGGTCAGGGTCGGAGACCCAGTACTTC.

The rearrangement joins TRBV3-1 to TRBJ2-7; TRBD2 might be the D (6 bases). Germline lookup yields CDR1 LGHDT and CDR2 YNNKEL (reference sequence). The ends were cut back, 0 bases at V and 6 bases at J, with 9 bases in the middle. CDR3 length: 13 residues. In nucleotides, the CDR3 is TGTGCCAGCAGCCAAGAGGCGGGGAGCGAGCAGTACTTC. Amino acids: CASSQEAGSEQYF.

This clonotype was seen many times. A much larger clone is a single base away; this may be a read error. The rearrangement joins TRBV28 to TRBJ1-5, with a tentative D call TRBD1 (5 bases). CDR1 MDHEN and CDR2 SYDVKM come from the germline V gene. The CDR3 runs 17 residues. The CDR3 sequence is CASSASLTGYSNRPQHF. The CDR3 DNA sequence: TGTGCCAGCAGTGCCTCCTTAACAGGATATAGCAATCGGCCCCAGCATTTT.

The genes are TRBV7-8 and TRBJ2-7, with a possible D match to TRBD2 (6 bases). CDR3 length: 14 residues. Per germline, CDR1 SGHVS and CDR2 FQNEAQ. Trimming cost V 5 bases and J 4 bases, with 15 bases left between them. CDR3 in amino acids: CASSLRLEGYEQYF. The DNA of the CDR3 is TGTGCCAGCAGCCTCCGATTGGAGGGGTACGAGCAGTACTTC. Complete variable domain (other parts from reference TRBV7-8 and TRBJ2-7): GAGVSQSPRYKVAKRGQDVALRCDPISGHVSLFWYQQALGQGPEFLTYFQNEAQLDKSGLPSDRFFAERPEGSVSTLKIQRTQQEDSAVYLCASSLRLEGYEQYFGPGTRLTVT.

The V gene is TRBV5-1, the J gene TRBJ1-1; 7 bases are shared with TRBD1. The V gene's germline CDR1 is SGHRS and CDR2 YFSETQ. Losses at the gene ends were 4 bases for V and 1 base for J; bases not matched to a gene: 4. This CDR3 has 14 amino acids. The CDR3 nucleotides are TGCGCCAGCAGCGGGACAGTTGAGAACACTGAAGCTTTCTTT. Its protein is CASSGTVENTEAFF.

The V and J genes are TRBV24-1 and TRBJ1-2; 8 nucleotides align to TRBD1. Germline V gene lookup returns CDR1 KGHDR and CDR2 SFDVKD. V shed 2 bases and J 6 bases; nucleotides not matched to a gene: 13. The CDR3 spans 17 residues. The CDR3 spells CATSDSDRASAMDGYTF. DNA for the CDR3: TGTGCCACCAGTGATTCGGACAGGGCTTCGGCTATGGATGGCTACACCTTC.

In its sample, this clonotype was seen a few times. The chain uses TRBV6-1 and TRBJ1-2; weak D call: TRBD1 (5 bases). Trimming shortened V by 3 bases and J by 8 bases, and 16 bases separated the two germline ends. Germline CDR1 is MNHNS and CDR2 is SASEGT. This CDR3 is 14 amino acids long. CDR3 bases: TGTGCCAGCAGTGAGGGGGGTACGGGGCAAGGCTACACCTTC. Its protein product is CASSEGGTGQGYTF.

This clonotype was found many times. The chain employs TRBV2 and TRBJ1-2; D is unclear. Germline V gene sequence: CDR1 SNHLY, CDR2 FYNNEI. The CDR3 has 14 residues. Trimming took 0 bases from V and 0 from J, leaving 5 bases between them. CDR3 protein: CASSEAKANYGYTF. CDR3 nucleotide sequence: TGTGCCAGCAGTGAAGCGAAGGCTAACTATGGCTACACCTTC.

This clonotype was recorded at least ten times. The chain combines TRBV7-2 with TRBJ1-2; TRBD1 might be the D (5 bases). Trimming pared 6 bases from V and 1 base from J, leaving 12 bases between. CDR3 length: 14 residues. Germline CDR1 and CDR2: SGHTA and FQGNSA. The CDR3 region is CASRQGGVNYGYTF. The CDR3 region has the DNA TGTGCCAGCAGGCAGGGAGGGGTTAACTATGGCTACACCTTC.

This clonotype has at least ten counts. The V call is TRBV3-1, the J call TRBJ2-5; no definite D call. The CDR3 consists of 15 residues. V was shortened by 1 base and J by 1 base, with 10 bases between the two germline ends. Germline values: CDR1 LGHDT, CDR2 YNNKEL (reference sequence). The CDR3 nucleotides read TGTGCCAGCAGCCAAGGGGCACGGAGCCAAGAGACCCAGTACTTC. The encoded protein is CASSQGARSQETQYF.

The sample holds many counts of this clonotype. The chain links TRBV4-2 to TRBJ1-3; D unresolved. The CDR3 covers 13 residues. Germline V gene lookup returns CDR1 LGHNA and CDR2 YNFKEQ. The germline V and J ends were trimmed by 0 bases and 5 bases, with 5 bases remaining between them. DNA for the CDR3: TGTGCCAGCAGCCAAGATTTGAGAAACACCATATATTTT. Translating gives CASSQDLRNTIYF.

The chain combines TRBV20-1 with TRBJ2-5, with 7 bases aligning to TRBD1. Trimming took 0 bases from V and 5 from J; bases not matched to a gene: 6. Germline V CDR1 and CDR2: DFQATT, SNEGSKA (reference sequence). The CDR3 is 14 residues long. CDR3 DNA: TGCAGTGCTAGAGATCCCACAGGGGTGGAGACCCAGTACTTC. Its protein is CSARDPTGVETQYF.

The gene calls are TRBV6-1 and TRBJ2-5; D not resolved. The V gene lost 4 bases and the J gene lost 4 bases, with 7 bases spanning the gap. This CDR3 is 12 amino acids long. Germline CDR1 is MNHNS and CDR2 is SASEGT. CDR3 bases: TGTGCCAGCAGTGCGACGACAGAGACCCAGTACTTC. Its translation: CASSATTETQYF.

The chain couples TRBV11-2 to TRBJ1-1; D perhaps matches TRBD1 (6 bases). Trimming removed 3 bases from V and 6 bases from J, with 11 bases in between. Germline V CDR1 and CDR2: SGHAT, FQNNGV. The CDR3 sequence is 13 residues long. In DNA form, the CDR3 reads TGTGCCAGCAGCTTCAGGGGCGTCGCTGAAGCTTTCTTT. Translation: CASSFRGVAEAFF. Full variable domain (remainder filled in from reference TRBV11-2 and TRBJ1-1): EAGVAQSPRYKIIEKRQSVAFWCNPISGHATLYWYQQILGQGPKLLIQFQNNGVVDDSQLPKDRFSAERLKGVDSTLKIQPAKLEDSAVYLCASSFRGVAEAFFGQGTRLTVV.